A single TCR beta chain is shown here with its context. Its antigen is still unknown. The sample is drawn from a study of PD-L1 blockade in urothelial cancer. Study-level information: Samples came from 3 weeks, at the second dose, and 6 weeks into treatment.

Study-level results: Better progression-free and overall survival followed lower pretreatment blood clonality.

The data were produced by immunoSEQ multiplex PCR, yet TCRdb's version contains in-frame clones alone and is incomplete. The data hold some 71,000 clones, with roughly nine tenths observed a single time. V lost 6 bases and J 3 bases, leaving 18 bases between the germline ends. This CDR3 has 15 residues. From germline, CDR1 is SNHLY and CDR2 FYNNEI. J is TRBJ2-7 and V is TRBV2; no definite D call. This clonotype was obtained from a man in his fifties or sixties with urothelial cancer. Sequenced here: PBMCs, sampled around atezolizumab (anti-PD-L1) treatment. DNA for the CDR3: TGTGCCAGCAGCGGTTTCTTGCTAGTTGACTACGAGCAGTACTTC. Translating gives CASSGFLLVDYEQYF.